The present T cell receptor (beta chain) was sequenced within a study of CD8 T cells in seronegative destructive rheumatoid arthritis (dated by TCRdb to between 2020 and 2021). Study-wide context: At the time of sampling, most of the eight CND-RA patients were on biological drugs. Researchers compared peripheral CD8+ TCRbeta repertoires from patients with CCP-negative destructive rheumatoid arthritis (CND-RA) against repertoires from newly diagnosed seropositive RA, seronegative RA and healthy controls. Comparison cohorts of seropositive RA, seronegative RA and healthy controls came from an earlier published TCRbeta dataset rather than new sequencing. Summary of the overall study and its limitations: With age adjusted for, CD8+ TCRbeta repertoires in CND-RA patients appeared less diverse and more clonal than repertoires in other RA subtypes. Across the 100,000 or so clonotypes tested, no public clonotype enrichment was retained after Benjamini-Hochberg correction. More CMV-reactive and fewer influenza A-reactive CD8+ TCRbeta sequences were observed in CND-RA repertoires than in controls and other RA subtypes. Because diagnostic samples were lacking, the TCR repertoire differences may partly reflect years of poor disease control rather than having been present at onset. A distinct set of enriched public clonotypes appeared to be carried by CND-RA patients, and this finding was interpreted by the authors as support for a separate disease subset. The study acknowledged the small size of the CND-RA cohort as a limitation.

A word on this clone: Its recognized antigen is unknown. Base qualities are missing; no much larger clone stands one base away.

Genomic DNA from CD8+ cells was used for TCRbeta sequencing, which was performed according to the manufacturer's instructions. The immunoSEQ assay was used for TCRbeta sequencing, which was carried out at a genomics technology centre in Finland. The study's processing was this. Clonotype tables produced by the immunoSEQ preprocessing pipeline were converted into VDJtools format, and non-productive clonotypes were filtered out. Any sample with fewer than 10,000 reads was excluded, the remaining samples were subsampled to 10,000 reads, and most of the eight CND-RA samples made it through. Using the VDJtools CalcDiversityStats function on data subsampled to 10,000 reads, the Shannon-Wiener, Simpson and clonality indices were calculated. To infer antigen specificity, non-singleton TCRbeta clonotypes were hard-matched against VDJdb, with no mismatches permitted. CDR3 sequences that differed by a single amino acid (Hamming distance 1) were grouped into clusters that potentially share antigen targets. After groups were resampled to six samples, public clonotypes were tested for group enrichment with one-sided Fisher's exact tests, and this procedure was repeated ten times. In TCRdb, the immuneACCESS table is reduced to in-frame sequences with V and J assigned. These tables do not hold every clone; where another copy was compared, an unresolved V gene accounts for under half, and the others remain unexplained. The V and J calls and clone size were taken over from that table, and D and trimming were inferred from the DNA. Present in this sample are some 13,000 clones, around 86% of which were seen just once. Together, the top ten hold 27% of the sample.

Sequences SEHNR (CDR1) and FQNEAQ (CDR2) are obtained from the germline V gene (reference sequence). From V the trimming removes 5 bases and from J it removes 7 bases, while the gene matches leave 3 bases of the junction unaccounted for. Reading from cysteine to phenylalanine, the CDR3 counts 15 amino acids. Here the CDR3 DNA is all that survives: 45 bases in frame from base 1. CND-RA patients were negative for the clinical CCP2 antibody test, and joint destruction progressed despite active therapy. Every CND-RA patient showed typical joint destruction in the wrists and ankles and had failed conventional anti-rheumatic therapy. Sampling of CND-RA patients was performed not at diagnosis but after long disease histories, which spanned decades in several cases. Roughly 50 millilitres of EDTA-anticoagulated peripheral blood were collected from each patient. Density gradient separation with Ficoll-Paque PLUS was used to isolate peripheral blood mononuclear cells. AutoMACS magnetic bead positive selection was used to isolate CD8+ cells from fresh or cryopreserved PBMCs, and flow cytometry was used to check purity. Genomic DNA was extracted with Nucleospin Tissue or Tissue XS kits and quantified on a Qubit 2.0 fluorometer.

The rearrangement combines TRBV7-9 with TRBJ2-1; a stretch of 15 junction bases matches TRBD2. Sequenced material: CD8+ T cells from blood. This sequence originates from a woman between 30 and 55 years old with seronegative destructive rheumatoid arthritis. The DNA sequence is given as TGTGCCAGCAGCCGGGGACTAGCGGGGGGTAATGAGCAGTTCTTC. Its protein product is CASSRGLAGGNEQFF.